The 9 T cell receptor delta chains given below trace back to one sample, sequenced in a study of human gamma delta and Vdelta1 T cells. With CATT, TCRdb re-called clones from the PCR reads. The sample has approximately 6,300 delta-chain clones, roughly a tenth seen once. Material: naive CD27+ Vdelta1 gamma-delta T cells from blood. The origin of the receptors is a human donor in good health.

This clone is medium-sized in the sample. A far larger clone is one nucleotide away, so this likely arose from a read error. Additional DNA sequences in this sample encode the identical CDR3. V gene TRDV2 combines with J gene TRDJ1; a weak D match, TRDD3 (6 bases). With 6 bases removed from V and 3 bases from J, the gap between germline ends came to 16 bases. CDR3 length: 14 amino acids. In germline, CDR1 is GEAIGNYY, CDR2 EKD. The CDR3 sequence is CACLSRWGADKLIF. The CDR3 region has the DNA TGTGCCTGTCTCTCCCGGTGGGGGGCCGATAAACTCATCTTT.

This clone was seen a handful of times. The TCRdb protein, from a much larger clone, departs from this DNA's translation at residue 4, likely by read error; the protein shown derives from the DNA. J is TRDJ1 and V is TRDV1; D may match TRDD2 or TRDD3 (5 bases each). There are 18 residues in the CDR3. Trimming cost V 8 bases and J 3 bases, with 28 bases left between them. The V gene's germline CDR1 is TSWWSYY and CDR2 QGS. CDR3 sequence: CALWGRLRGGGRSDKLIF. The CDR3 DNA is TGTGCTCTTTGGGGACGCCTTCGCGGAGGGGGTAGGTCCGATAAACTCATCTTT.

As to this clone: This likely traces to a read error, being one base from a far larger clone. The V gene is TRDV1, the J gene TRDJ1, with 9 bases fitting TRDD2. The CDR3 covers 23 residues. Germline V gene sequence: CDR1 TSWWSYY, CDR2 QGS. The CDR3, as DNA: TGTGCTCTTGGGGAAAGGCCTTCCTACATGGTGGGGCCAAAGAGGCCCTACACCGATAAACTCACCTTT. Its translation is CALGERPSYMVGPKRPYTDKLTF.

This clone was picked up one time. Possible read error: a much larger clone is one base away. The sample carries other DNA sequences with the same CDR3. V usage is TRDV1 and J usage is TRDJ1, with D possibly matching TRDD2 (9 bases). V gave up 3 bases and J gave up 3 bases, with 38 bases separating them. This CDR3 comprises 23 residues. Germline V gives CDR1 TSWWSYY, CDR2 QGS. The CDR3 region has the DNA TGTGCTCTTGGGGACTCCCCCCCTTCCTACCGCCCCCCGAATAGGGGATACTCCGATAAACTCATCTTT. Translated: CALGDSPPSYRPPNRGYSDKLIF.

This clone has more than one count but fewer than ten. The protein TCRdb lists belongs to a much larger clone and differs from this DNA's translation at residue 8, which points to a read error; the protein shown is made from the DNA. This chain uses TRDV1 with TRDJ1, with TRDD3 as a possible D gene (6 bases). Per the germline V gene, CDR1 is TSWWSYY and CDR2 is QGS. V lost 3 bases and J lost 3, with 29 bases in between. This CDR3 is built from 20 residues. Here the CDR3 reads CALGDVHPPRLLGVSDKLIF. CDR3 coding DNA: TGTGCTCTTGGGGATGTCCATCCCCCTCGTTTATTGGGGGTCTCCGATAAACTCATCTTT.

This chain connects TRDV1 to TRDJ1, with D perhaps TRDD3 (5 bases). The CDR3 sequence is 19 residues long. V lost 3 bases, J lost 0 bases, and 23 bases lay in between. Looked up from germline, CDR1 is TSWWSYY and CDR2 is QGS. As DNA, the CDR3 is TGTGCTCTTGGGGACCACCTGGGTGATCCTCCCTTGTACACCGATAAACTCATCTTT. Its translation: CALGDHLGDPPLYTDKLIF.

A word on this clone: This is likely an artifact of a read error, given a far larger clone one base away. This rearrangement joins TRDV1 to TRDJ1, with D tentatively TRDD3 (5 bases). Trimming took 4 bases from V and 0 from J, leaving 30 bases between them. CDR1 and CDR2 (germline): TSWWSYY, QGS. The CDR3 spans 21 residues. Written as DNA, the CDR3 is TGTGCTCTTGGGGCCATCTCAGGCCATACGGCAGGGCGGACCTACACCGATAAACTCATCTTT. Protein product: CALGAISGHTAGRTYTDKLIF.

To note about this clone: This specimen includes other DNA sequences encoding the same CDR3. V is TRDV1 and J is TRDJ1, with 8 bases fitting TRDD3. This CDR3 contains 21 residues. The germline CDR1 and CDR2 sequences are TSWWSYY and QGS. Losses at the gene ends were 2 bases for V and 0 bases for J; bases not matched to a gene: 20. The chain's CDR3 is CALGEWLRRRGGGSYTDKLIF. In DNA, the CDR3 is TGTGCTCTTGGGGAATGGTTGCGTCGGAGGGGTGGGGGATCCTACACCGATAAACTCATCTTT.

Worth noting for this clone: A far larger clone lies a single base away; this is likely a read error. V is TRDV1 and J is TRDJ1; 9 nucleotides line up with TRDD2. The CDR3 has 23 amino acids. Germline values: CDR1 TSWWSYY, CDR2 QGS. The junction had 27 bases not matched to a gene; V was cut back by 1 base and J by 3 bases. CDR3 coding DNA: TGTGCTCTTGGGGAACGGGGAAATAGGCCTTCCTACGACTACTGGGTATTGTCCGATAAACTCATCTTT. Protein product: CALGERGNRPSYDYWVLSDKLIF.